Listed below are T cell receptor beta chains from one sample, sequenced in a study of T cells in Graves' hyperthyroidism and ophthalmopathy. One entry per CDR3 protein, called by TCRdb with MiXCR from the multiplex PCR reads. The table includes around 400,000 distinct CDR3 sequences, around 14% detected once. Sequencing was done on a sample of blood. The receptors shown here come from a woman aged 18-29 years with Graves' hyperthyroidism that later progressed to Graves' ophthalmopathy. The conserved cysteine and the conserved F or W are not part of the CDR3 here.

v_call	j_call	cdr3_aa
TRBV20-1	TRBJ2-2	SATAGAATGELF
TRBV19	TRBJ1-2	ASSIPQPNYGYT
TRBV27	TRBJ2-1	ASSFPGAGTGLNHEQF
TRBV6-2/TRBV6-3	TRBJ2-7	ASSYGPQTGREQY
TRBV2	TRBJ2-7	ASSEVTVDRTYEQY
TRBV20-1	TRBJ2-3	SAPKQMLPDTQY
TRBV13	TRBJ1-1	ASSSPGVGFEAF
TRBV6-1	TRBJ2-1	ASSWGTGVGEQF
TRBV6-2/TRBV6-3	TRBJ2-3	ASSYSTYGSPTDTQY
TRBV6-1	TRBJ2-2	ASSGGLDAGELF
TRBV2	TRBJ2-2	ASRGGGDRTGELF
TRBV10-3	TRBJ2-7	AIRTYQAKAGEISSYEQY
TRBV2	TRBJ1-1	ASSGRGITEAF
TRBV20-1	TRBJ2-7	SAVSGTGSYEQY
TRBV7-8	TRBJ2-3	ASSLAPGLAGDRGGADTQY
TRBV5-8	TRBJ1-6	ASSLKLRNSPLH
TRBV20-1	TRBJ1-1	SADREGGAF
TRBV4-1	TRBJ2-1	ASSQLGLAGGLDEQF
TRBV20-1	TRBJ2-3	SAPLAGLAGVDTQY
TRBV14	TRBJ2-2	ASSSPVSGELF
TRBV11-1	TRBJ2-1	ASSLPGTSDYNEQF
TRBV6-1	TRBJ2-2	ASSFTGDWAGELF
TRBV20-1	TRBJ2-2	SASAGLARTGELF
TRBV24-1	TRBJ2-1	ATSDPDRGRGLRDEQF
TRBV20-1	TRBJ2-3	SAQQGTDTQY
TRBV7-9	TRBJ1-4	ASSLSGTGDAGTNEKLF
TRBV4-1	TRBJ1-3	ASSQGGQGTTIY
TRBV20-1	TRBJ2-7	SARWTSGGYEQY
TRBV20-1	TRBJ1-2	SARDRQGQGGYGYT
TRBV5-1	TRBJ2-7	ASLDGAYEQY
TRBV7-2	TRBJ2-1	ASSLYPASMYNEQF
TRBV12-3/TRBV12-4	TRBJ2-5	ASSLAPETQY
TRBV5-1	TRBJ2-3	ASSLETGSTDTQY
TRBV7-2	TRBJ2-3	ASSSQGPGMADTQY
TRBV19	TRBJ1-6	ASSISLMTANSPLH
TRBV5-1	TRBJ2-1	ASSLGIPGNNEQF
TRBV19	TRBJ2-2	ASSYTHPGELF